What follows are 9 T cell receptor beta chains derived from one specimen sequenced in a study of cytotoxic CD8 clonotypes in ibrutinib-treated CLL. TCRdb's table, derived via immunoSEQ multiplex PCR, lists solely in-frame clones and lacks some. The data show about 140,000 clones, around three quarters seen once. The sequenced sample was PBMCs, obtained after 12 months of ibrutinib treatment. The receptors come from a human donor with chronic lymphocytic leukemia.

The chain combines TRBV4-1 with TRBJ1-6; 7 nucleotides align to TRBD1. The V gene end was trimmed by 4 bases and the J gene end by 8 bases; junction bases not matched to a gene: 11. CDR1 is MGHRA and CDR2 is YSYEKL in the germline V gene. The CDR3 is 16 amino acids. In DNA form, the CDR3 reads TGCGCCAGCAGCCCCAAACTCAGACAGGGCGATTCACCCCTCCACTTT. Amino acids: CASSPKLRQGDSPLHF.

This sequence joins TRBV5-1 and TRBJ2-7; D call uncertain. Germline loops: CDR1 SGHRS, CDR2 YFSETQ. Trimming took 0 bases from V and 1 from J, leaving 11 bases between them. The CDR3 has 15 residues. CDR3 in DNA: TGCGCCAGCAGCTTGGCCGGGCAACTATCCTACGAGCAGTACTTC. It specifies CASSLAGQLSYEQYF.

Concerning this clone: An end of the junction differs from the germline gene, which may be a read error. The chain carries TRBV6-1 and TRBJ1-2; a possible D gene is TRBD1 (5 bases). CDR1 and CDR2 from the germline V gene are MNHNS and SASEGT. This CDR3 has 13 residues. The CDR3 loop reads CASSQGQGEGKPF. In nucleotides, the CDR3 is TGTGCCAGCAGTCAAGGGCAGGGAGAAGGCAAACCCTTC.

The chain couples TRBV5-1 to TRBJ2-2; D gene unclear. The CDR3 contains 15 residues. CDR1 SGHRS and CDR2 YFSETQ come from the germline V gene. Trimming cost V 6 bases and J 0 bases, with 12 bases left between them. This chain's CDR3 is CASTPGIANTGELFF. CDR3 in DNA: TGCGCCAGCACGCCAGGCATCGCGAACACCGGGGAGCTGTTTTTT.

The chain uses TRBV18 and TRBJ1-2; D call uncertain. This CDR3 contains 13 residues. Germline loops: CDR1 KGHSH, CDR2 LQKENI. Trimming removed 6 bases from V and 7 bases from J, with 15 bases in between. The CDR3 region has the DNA TGTGCCAGCTCCCAAGATCTAGCTGGTGGCTACACCTTC. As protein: CASSQDLAGGYTF.

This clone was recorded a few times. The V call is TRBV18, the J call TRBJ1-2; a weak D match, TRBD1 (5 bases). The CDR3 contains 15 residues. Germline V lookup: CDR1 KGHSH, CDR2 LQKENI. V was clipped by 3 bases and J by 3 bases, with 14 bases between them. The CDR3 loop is CASSPDLRDDYGYTF. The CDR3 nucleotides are TGTGCCAGCTCACCCGATCTTCGGGACGACTATGGCTACACCTTC.

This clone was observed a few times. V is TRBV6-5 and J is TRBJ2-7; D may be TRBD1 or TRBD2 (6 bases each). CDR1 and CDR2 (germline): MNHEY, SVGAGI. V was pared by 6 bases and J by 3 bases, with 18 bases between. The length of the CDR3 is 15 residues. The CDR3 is CASRQGTPALYEQYF. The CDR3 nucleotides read TGTGCCAGCAGGCAGGGGACTCCTGCCCTCTACGAGCAGTACTTC.

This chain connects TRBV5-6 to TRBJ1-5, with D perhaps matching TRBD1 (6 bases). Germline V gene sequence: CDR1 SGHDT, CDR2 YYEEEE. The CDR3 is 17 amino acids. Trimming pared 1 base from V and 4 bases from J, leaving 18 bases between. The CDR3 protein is CASSLKPRQGRNQPQHF. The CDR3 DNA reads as TGTGCCAGCAGCTTGAAACCCAGGCAGGGGCGGAATCAGCCCCAGCATTTT.

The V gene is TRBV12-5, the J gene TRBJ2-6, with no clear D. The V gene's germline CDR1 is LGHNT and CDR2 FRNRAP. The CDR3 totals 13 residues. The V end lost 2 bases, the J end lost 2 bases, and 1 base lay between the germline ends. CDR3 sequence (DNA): TGTGCTAGTGGTTTGACTGGGGCCAACGTCCTGACTTTC. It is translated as CASGLTGANVLTF.